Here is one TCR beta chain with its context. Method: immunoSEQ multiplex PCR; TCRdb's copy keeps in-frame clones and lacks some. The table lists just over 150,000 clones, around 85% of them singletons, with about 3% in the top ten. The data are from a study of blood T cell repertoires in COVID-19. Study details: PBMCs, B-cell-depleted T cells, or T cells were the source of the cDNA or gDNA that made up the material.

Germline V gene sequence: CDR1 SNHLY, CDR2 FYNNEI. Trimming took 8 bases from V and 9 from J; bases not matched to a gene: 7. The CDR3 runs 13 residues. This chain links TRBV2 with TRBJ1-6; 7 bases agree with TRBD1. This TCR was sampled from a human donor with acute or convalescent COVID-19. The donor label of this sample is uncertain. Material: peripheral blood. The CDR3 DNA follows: TGTGCCAGCCACGGACAGGACCTTTCACCCCTCCACTTT. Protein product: CASHGQDLSPLHF.